This TCR beta chain was sequenced in a study of CD8 T cells in Susac syndrome. The CDR3 totals 17 residues. Trimming shortened V by 4 bases and J by 1 base, and 20 bases separated the two germline ends. CDR1 SGHDT and CDR2 YYEEEE come from the germline V gene. After extraction with the RNeasy kit, roughly 0.5 to 1 ug of the RNA was reverse transcribed using random hexamers. Amplification of TCR beta CDR3 by immunoSEQ multiplex PCR spanned 54 Vbeta and 13 Jbeta. In TCRdb, the immunoSEQ multiplex PCR reads were re-called with MiXCR into one record per CDR3 protein. The sample records 250,000 to 300,000 distinct CDR3 sequences, 75% to 90% being singletons.

The chain recombines TRBV5-6 with TRBJ1-1; TRBD1 might be the D (5 bases). The specimen sequenced was CD8+ T cells from PBMCs. This clonotype was sampled from a human donor with multiple sclerosis. The CDR3 bases are TGTGCCAGCAGCGTGGTTGGGGGTTACAAGTCGAACACTGAAGCTTTCTTT. It translates to CASSVVGGYKSNTEAFF.